This T cell receptor beta chain was identified during a study of T cell repertoires in cytomegalovirus infection. Study-wide context: Public TCR beta signatures were indicative of both CMV infection and a matching HLA type. Study-level points and caveats: Across the ex vivo response, the dominant clonotypes were HLA-C-restricted CMV-specific TCR beta clonotypes.

Points on this clonotype: Antigen: not known.

V gave up 5 bases and J gave up 4 bases, with 12 bases separating them. The CDR3 runs 14 residues. Germline loops: CDR1 SGHVS, CDR2 FQNEAQ. TCRdb re-analysed the reads in MiXCR, keeping a single row per CDR3 protein. The sample has 100,000 to 150,000 distinct CDR3 sequences, under 30% seen once. This chain joins TRBV7-8 and TRBJ2-1; TRBD1 is a possible D gene (6 bases). This clonotype originated in a human donor in good health (CMV status not recorded). Some clones in this sample may be carry-over from other donors' samples. Sequencing was performed on PBMCs, sequenced either directly or after in vitro stimulation (not recorded which). The CDR3 DNA sequence: TGTGCCAGCAGCCTACTGACAGGTTACAATGAGCAGTTCTTC. Protein: CASSLLTGYNEQFF. Supplemented by reference TRBV7-8 and TRBJ2-1, the full variable domain reads GAGVSQSPRYKVAKRGQDVALRCDPISGHVSLFWYQQALGQGPEFLTYFQNEAQLDKSGLPSDRFFAERPEGSVSTLKIQRTQQEDSAVYLCASSLLTGYNEQFFGPGTRLTVL.